These 5 T cell receptor beta chains originate from one sample sequenced in a study of T cells after yellow fever vaccination. TCRdb re-called the 5' RACE reads through MiXCR, storing one row per CDR3 protein. Here the sample spans 550,000 to 750,000 distinct CDR3 sequences, about 13% being singletons. Sequenced material: PBMCs, taken on the day of the yellow fever booster vaccination. The receptors were gathered from a man aged 25-40 years who received the YFV17D yellow fever vaccine.

Many counts were recorded for this clonotype. This sequence joins TRBV7-9 and TRBJ2-1; D gene uncertain. V was pared by 3 bases and J by 6 bases, with 6 bases between. CDR3 size: 12 residues. Germline CDR1 and CDR2: SEHNR and FQNEAQ (reference sequence). The CDR3 sequence: CASSLVVNEQFF. The CDR3 nucleotides are TGTGCCAGCAGCTTGGTAGTCAATGAGCAGTTCTTC. Based on the CDR3 plus reference TRBV7-9 and TRBJ2-1, the full variable domain is DTGVSQNPRHKITKRGQNVTFRCDPISEHNRLYWYRQTLGQGPEFLTYFQNEAQLEKSRLLSDRFSAERPKGSFSTLEIQRTEQGDSAMYLCASSLVVNEQFFGPGTRLTVL.

The chain employs TRBV20-1 and TRBJ2-1; D is ambiguous. Germline lookup yields CDR1 DFQATT and CDR2 SNEGSKA (reference sequence). The CDR3 is 12 residues long. Trimming took off 0 bases at V and 13 bases at J, with 13 bases between the two ends. The CDR3 reads CSARDQGFAQFF. CDR3 bases: TGCAGTGCTAGAGATCAAGGTTTCGCACAGTTCTTC.

V and J are TRBV5-1 and TRBJ2-3, with 7 bases matching TRBD1. The length of the CDR3 is 18 residues. After removal of 4 bases from V and 0 bases from J, the junction contained 14 bases not matched to a gene. Germline CDR1 SGHRS, CDR2 YFSETQ. The chain's CDR3 is CASSVKGGPFPSTDTQYF. CDR3 coding DNA: TGCGCCAGCAGCGTGAAAGGGGGCCCCTTCCCAAGCACAGATACGCAGTATTTT.

Only a few counts were recorded for this clonotype. The chain carries TRBV6-5 and TRBJ2-7, with D possibly being TRBD2 (5 bases). V was clipped by 2 bases and J by 2 bases, with 13 bases between them. CDR1 is MNHEY and CDR2 is SVGAGI in the germline V gene. The CDR3 sequence is 15 residues long. The CDR3 region is CASSYDAPGTYEQYF. In DNA form, the CDR3 reads TGTGCCAGCAGTTACGACGCCCCCGGGACCTACGAGCAGTACTTC.

This clonotype occurred a few times. The chain's CDR3 is CSATDTYEQYF. The CDR3 DNA reads as TGCAGTGCTACGGACACCTACGAGCAGTACTTC. The rearrangement joins TRBV20-1 to TRBJ2-7, with D possibly TRBD1 on 5 matching bases. The CDR3 runs to 11 residues. Germline V lookup: CDR1 DFQATT, CDR2 SNEGSKA (reference sequence). V was pared by 4 bases and J by 2 bases, with 6 bases between.